Below are 8 T cell receptor beta chains sequenced from a single sample in a study of T cells in Graves' hyperthyroidism and ophthalmopathy. Amplified regions were TCR beta CDR3 sequences from RNA transcripts. The HTBI set primed first-round TCR CDR3 RT-PCR. MiXCR was run by TCRdb on the multiplex PCR reads, yielding one entry per CDR3 protein. The data show about half a million distinct CDR3 sequences, 20% seen once. Sequencing used blood. These receptor sequences come from a man between 18 and 29 years old with Graves' hyperthyroidism.

With respect to this clonotype: Compared with germline, one end of the junction differs, possibly owing to a read error. This chain joins TRBV12-3 or TRBV12-4 and TRBJ1-1; D gene uncertain. CDR3 length: 14 amino acids. This CDR3 reads CASSFSPRGTEAFF. CDR3 nucleotides: TGTGCCAGTAGTTTTTCCCCCAGAGGGACTGAAGCTTTCTTT.

In this sample, this clonotype turned up a few times. J is TRBJ1-1 and V is TRBV7-9, with D maybe TRBD1 (5 bases). V was cut by 5 bases and J by 5 bases, with 15 bases left in between. CDR1 is SEHNR, CDR2 FQNEAQ, per germline (reference sequence). CDR3 length equals 14 residues. CDR3 amino acids: CASSLPGGVTEAFF. The CDR3 DNA reads TGTGCCAGCAGCCTTCCCGGGGGGGTTACTGAAGCTTTCTTT.

The table lists this clonotype with many counts. The chain uses TRBV12-3 or TRBV12-4 and TRBJ1-2; D not certain. The length of the CDR3 is 14 residues. Trimming stripped 1 base from V and 5 bases from J, with 11 bases between. For the CDR3, the DNA is TGTGCCAGCAGTTTAGGGAATCCCGGGTATGGCTACACCTTC. Residues: CASSLGNPGYGYTF.

This clonotype was observed many times. This chain links TRBV2 with TRBJ1-2; D gene uncertain. The germline CDR1 and CDR2 sequences are SNHLY and FYNNEI. This CDR3 is 13 amino acids long. V lost 7 bases and J lost 4, with 13 bases in between. In nucleotides, the CDR3 is TGTGCCAGCAAGGGTTGGGGAAGCTATGGCTACACCTTC. Residues: CASKGWGSYGYTF.

V is TRBV20-1 and J is TRBJ1-5; D uncertain. CDR1 DFQATT and CDR2 SNEGSKA come from the germline V gene (reference sequence). The CDR3 spans 15 residues. Trimming cost V 1 base and J 0 bases, with 10 bases left between them. CDR3 sequence: CSARGREISNQPQHF. Written as DNA, the CDR3 is TGCAGTGCTAGAGGACGGGAGATTAGCAATCAGCCCCAGCATTTT.

The table lists this clonotype with many counts. The chain joins TRBV6-1 to TRBJ2-2; D is possibly TRBD1 (6 bases). Germline-derived CDR1 and CDR2 are MNHNS and SASEGT. V was trimmed by 0 bases and J by 7 bases, leaving 9 bases between them. This CDR3 contains 14 residues. CDR3 in amino acids: CASSEAVDSGELFF. The CDR3 DNA reads as TGTGCCAGCAGTGAAGCGGTGGACAGCGGGGAGCTGTTTTTT.

A word on this clonotype: One end of the junction is discordant with germline, which a read error may explain. This chain uses TRBV30 with TRBJ2-2, with D perhaps TRBD2 (5 bases). Germline CDR1 and CDR2: GTSNPN and SVGIG (reference sequence). The length of the CDR3 is 15 residues. CDR3 DNA sequence: TGTGCCTGGGCCGACTCGGGTATGAACACCGGGGAGCTGTCTTTT. Its translation is CAWADSGMNTGELSF.

The rearrangement joins TRBV28 to TRBJ1-6; TRBD1 might be the D (5 bases). CDR1 and CDR2 from the germline V gene are MDHEN and SYDVKM. V was trimmed by 2 bases and J by 6 bases, leaving 14 bases between them. The CDR3 is 16 amino acids. In DNA, the CDR3 is TGTGCCAGCAGTTTAACAGGAGCCCCGTTTAATTCACCCCTCCACTTT. Its translation: CASSLTGAPFNSPLHF.